Listed below are T cell receptor beta chains from one sample, sequenced in a study of neurological immune-mediated disorders. TCRdb called the 5' RACE reads again in MiXCR, with one record for every CDR3 protein. Of just over 95,000 distinct CDR3 sequences listed, roughly 4% are singletons. Material: PBMCs. The receptors come from a woman aged 18-35 years with multiple sclerosis. CDR3s include the opening cysteine and the closing phenylalanine or tryptophan. A D gene is named only where the DNA matches it firmly. Clone size is not always given. Where it is, it says once, few, many or a class for expanded clones.

abundance	d_gene	v_gene	j_gene	CDR3nt	CDR3aa
many	-	TRBV27	TRBJ1-2	TGTGCCAGCAGTCACAAAACTATAGGTGGCTACACCTTC	CASSHKTIGGYTF
many	-	TRBV20-1	TRBJ2-7	TGCAGTGCGTTAGAGCGAGCCGGCCCGGTGGGCGAGCAGTACTTC	CSALERAGPVGEQYF
few	TRBD1	TRBV5-1	TRBJ1-2	TGCGCCAGCAGCTTGACAGGGGGCGACGGTGGCTACACCTTC	CASSLTGGDGGYTF
many	TRBD1	TRBV5-1	TRBJ2-1	TGCGCCAGCAGCTCCCAGGGGGCCGACAATGAGCAGTTCTTC	CASSSQGADNEQFF
many	TRBD2	TRBV15	TRBJ2-3	TGTGCCACCAGCAGTGGGCGGGTAGCGGGGGATACGCAGTATTTT	CATSSGRVAGDTQYF
many	-	TRBV12-3/TRBV12-4	TRBJ2-1	TGTGCCAGCAGGCCCCCGGACAAATACAATGAGCAGTTCTTC	CASRPPDKYNEQFF
many	-	TRBV12-3/TRBV12-4	TRBJ1-4	TGTGCCAGCAGTTTAGAGAGGACAGCCCGGGAGGAAAAACTGTTTTTT	CASSLERTAREEKLFF
many	TRBD1	TRBV4-3	TRBJ2-7	TGCGCCAGCAGCCAGAGGATACCCGGGACAGGGAGCTCCTACGAGCAGTACTTC	CASSQRIPGTGSSYEQYF
many	TRBD1	TRBV12-3/TRBV12-4	TRBJ1-5	TGTGCCAGCAGTATACTGACAGGGTCCAATCAGCCCCAGCATTTT	CASSILTGSNQPQHF
many	-	TRBV20-1	TRBJ2-7	TGCAGTGCTAGAGAAGCGGGTATCTACGAGCAGTACTTC	CSAREAGIYEQYF
many	TRBD1	TRBV12-3/TRBV12-4	TRBJ2-1	TGTGCCAGCAGTTCTTTACAGGGGGCGCAGGTCTACAATGAGCAGTTCTTC	CASSSLQGAQVYNEQFF
many	-	TRBV18	TRBJ2-7	TGTGCCAGCTCACCCAATAACTACGAGCAGTACTTC	CASSPNNYEQYF
many	-	TRBV20-1	TRBJ2-1	TGCAGTGCTGAAGGTTTCAATGAGCAGTTCTTC	CSAEGFNEQFF
many	-	TRBV20-1	TRBJ2-1	TGCAGTGCCATCCCGGCGGGGAGGTCGTACAATGAGCAGTTCTTC	CSAIPAGRSYNEQFF
many	-	TRBV9	TRBJ2-1	TGTGCCAGCAGCGTTTTTGGGGGGCCCAATGAGCAGTTCTTC	CASSVFGGPNEQFF
many	TRBD1	TRBV6-1	TRBJ1-1	TGTGCCAGCCTCCGTACAGGGGGCGGTTTATACATGAACACTGAAGCTTTCTTT	CASLRTGGGLYMNTEAFF
many	-	TRBV6-5	TRBJ2-7	TGTGCCAGCAGTTACTCTTCCAGCTACGAGCAGTACTTC	CASSYSSSYEQYF
few	TRBD1	TRBV15	TRBJ2-3	TGTGCCACCAGCAGAGAATGGGACAGAGGCACAGATACGCAGTATTTT	CATSREWDRGTDTQYF
many	TRBD2	TRBV6-2/TRBV6-3	TRBJ2-7	TGTGCCAGCAGTTCACTAGCGGACTTCTCCTACGAGCAGTACTTC	CASSSLADFSYEQYF
many	-	TRBV24-1	TRBJ2-1	TGTGCCACCAGTGATTTGGTAGAAGATGAGCAGTTCTTC	CATSDLVEDEQFF
many	-	TRBV9	TRBJ2-1	TGTGCCAGCAGCGAGGACTTGGGGAGCTCCTACAATGAGCAGTTCTTC	CASSEDLGSSYNEQFF
many	TRBD2	TRBV10-3	TRBJ2-3	TGTGCCATCAGTCTAGCGGGGGGGAAGACAGATACGCAGTATTTT	CAISLAGGKTDTQYF
few	-	TRBV20-1	TRBJ2-1	TGCAGTGCTAGAGGCCCTTTACGGGAGAGGGGCAATGAGCAGTTCTTC	CSARGPLRERGNEQFF
many	-	TRBV20-1	TRBJ2-7	TGCAGTGCCCAAGACACCTCTGGCGTCCCCTACGAGCAGTACTTC	CSAQDTSGVPYEQYF
many	-	TRBV3-1	TRBJ1-3	TGTGCCAGCAGCCAGTGGTCCGGAAGTGGGGGCTCTGGAAACACCATATATTTT	CASSQWSGSGGSGNTIYF
many	-	TRBV6-2/TRBV6-3	TRBJ1-1	TGTGCCAGCGATGACAGTTTGAACACTGAAGCTTTCTTT	CASDDSLNTEAFF
many	TRBD2	TRBV20-1	TRBJ2-7	TGCAGTGCTAGAGGGGGAGCGGGGGAGATCTACGAGCAGTACTTC	CSARGGAGEIYEQYF
many	TRBD2	TRBV10-3	TRBJ2-1	TGTGCCATCAGTGAGTTCACTAGCGGGAGTAATAATGAGCAGTTCTTC	CAISEFTSGSNNEQFF
many	-	TRBV29-1	TRBJ2-3	TGCAGCGTTCCTGACAGGTGGTACACAGATACGCAGTATTTT	CSVPDRWYTDTQYF
many	TRBD2	TRBV29-1	TRBJ2-1	TGCAGCGCTGAGGGACTAGCAGTTAATGAGCAGTTCTTC	CSAEGLAVNEQFF
many	-	TRBV7-2	TRBJ2-7	TGTGCCAGCAGCCCTTCGGTCGGGACAAGCTATTACGAGCAGTACTTC	CASSPSVGTSYYEQYF
many	-	TRBV13	TRBJ1-2	TGTGCCAGCAGCCTCGGAGCGAATGGCTACACCTTC	CASSLGANGYTF
many	-	TRBV7-2	TRBJ2-5	TGTGCCAGCAGCTTAGGGTACCCGGGGCCCGAGACCCAGTACTTC	CASSLGYPGPETQYF
many	-	TRBV6-6	TRBJ1-5	TGTGCCAGCAAGGGAGGGCCGACCATGACGAGCAATCAGCCCCAGCATTTT	CASKGGPTMTSNQPQHF
many	TRBD1	TRBV20-1	TRBJ1-4	TGCAGTGCTAGCCTTGACAGGGAGGGGGATGAAAAACTGTTTTTT	CSASLDREGDEKLFF
many	-	TRBV6-2/TRBV6-3	TRBJ2-3	TGTGCCAGCAGTTACGGTCGTAGCACAGATACGCAGTATTTT	CASSYGRSTDTQYF
many	-	TRBV7-9	TRBJ1-1	TGTGCCAGCAGCCCTGACAGCGACACTGAAGCTTTCTTT	CASSPDSDTEAFF
many	TRBD1	TRBV6-1	TRBJ2-7	TGTGCCAGCAGTGGAAGTGACAGGGCCCCCTACGAGCAGTACTTC	CASSGSDRAPYEQYF
many	-	TRBV12-3/TRBV12-4	TRBJ1-2	TGTGCCAGCACCGGGACGGCTGGCGGTGGCTACACCTTC	CASTGTAGGGYTF
many	TRBD1	TRBV7-8	TRBJ1-2	TGTGCCAGCAGTTCGTACGGGACAGGGTCTCACTATGGCTACACCTTC	CASSSYGTGSHYGYTF
-	-	TRBV12-3/TRBV12-4	TRBJ1-1	TGTGCCAGCAGTTTGATTAGAAACACTGAAGCTTTCTTT	CASSLIRNTEAFF
many	-	TRBV7-8	TRBJ1-5	TGTGCCAGCAGCTTAGACAATATCAATCAGCCCCAGCATTTT	CASSLDNINQPQHF
many	TRBD2	TRBV7-9	TRBJ2-5	TGTGCCAGCAGCTTTGGACTAGCGGGAGGGCCGGGTGAACAGGAGACCCAGTACTTC	CASSFGLAGGPGEQETQYF
many	-	TRBV15	TRBJ2-6	TGTGCCACCAGCAGAGGACTAACCGGCTTAATGGCTGGGGCCAACGTCCTGACTTTC	CATSRGLTGLMAGANVLTF
many	-	TRBV7-8	TRBJ1-6	TGTGCCAGCAGCTTAGTATTCGGGCAGGGAGGATCACCCCTCCACTTT	CASSLVFGQGGSPLHF
many	-	TRBV20-1	TRBJ2-1	TGCAGTGCTACGAAAGGTGGACCGGTGGGTGAGCAGTTCTTC	CSATKGGPVGEQFF
many	-	TRBV2	TRBJ1-6	TGTGCCAGCAGTGAAGGAACGGCCCTTTCACCCCTCCACTTT	CASSEGTALSPLHF
many	-	TRBV7-9	TRBJ2-5	TGTGCCAGCAGCTTACGACAGACCGTAGGGGAGACCCAGTACTTC	CASSLRQTVGETQYF
many	TRBD1	TRBV12-3/TRBV12-4	TRBJ2-7	TGTGCCAGTACATCGGGCAGGGGGTACGAGCAGTACTTC	CASTSGRGYEQYF
many	-	TRBV5-1	TRBJ2-3	TGCGCCAGCAGCTTGGATGTCGGCTCTAGCACAGATACGCAGTATTTT	CASSLDVGSSTDTQYF
many	-	TRBV6-2/TRBV6-3	TRBJ1-2	TGTGCCAGCAGTGGAGGAGCGTATGGCTACACCTTC	CASSGGAYGYTF
many	-	TRBV12-3/TRBV12-4	TRBJ2-7	TGTGCCAGCAGCCTAGCGAGTATTACCTACGAGCAGTACTTC	CASSLASITYEQYF
many	-	TRBV4-3	TRBJ2-7	TGCGCCAGCAGCCAAGATACGGGGTCTGCTCACTACGAGCAGTACTTC	CASSQDTGSAHYEQYF
many	TRBD1	TRBV10-1	TRBJ2-2	TGCGCCAGTACAGACCCCGGACAGGGCAACACCGGGGAGCTGTTTTTT	CASTDPGQGNTGELFF
many	TRBD2	TRBV12-3/TRBV12-4	TRBJ2-3	TGTGCCAGCAGCCAACCGGGACTAGATTGGAATACGCAGTATTTT	CASSQPGLDWNTQYF
-	-	TRBV5-1	TRBJ2-7	TGCGCCAGCAGCTCCCTTAAACAGGGAGACGAGCAGTACTTC	CASSSLKQGDEQYF